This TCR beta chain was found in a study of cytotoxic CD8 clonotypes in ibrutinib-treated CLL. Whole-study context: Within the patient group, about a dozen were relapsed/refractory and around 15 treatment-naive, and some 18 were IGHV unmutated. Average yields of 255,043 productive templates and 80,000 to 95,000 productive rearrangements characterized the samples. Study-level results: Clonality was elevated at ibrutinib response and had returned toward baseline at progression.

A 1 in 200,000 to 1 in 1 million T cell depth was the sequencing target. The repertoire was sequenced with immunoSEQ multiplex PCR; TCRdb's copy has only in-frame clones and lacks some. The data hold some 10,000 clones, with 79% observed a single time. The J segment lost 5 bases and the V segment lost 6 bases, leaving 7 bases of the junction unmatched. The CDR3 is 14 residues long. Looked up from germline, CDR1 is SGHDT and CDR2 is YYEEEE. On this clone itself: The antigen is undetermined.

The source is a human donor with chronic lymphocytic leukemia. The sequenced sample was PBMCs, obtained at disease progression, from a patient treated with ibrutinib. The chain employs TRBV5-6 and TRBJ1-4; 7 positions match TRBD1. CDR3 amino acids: CASNRQGSNEKLFF. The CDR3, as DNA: TGTGCCAGCAACCGACAGGGATCGAATGAAAAACTGTTTTTT.